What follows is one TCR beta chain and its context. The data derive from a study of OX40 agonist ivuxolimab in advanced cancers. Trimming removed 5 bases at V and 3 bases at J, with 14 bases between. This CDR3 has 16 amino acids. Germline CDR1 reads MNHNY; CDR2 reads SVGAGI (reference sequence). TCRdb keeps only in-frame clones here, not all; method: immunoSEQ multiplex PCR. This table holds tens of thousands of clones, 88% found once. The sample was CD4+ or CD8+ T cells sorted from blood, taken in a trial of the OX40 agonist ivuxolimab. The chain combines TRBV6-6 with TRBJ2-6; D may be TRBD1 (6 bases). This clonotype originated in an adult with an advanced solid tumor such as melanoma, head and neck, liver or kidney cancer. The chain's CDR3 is CASSVPNRDGANVLTF. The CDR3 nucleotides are TGTGCCAGCAGTGTCCCCAACAGGGATGGGGCCAACGTCCTGACTTTC.